Detailed here is one T cell receptor beta chain. Its antigen is unknown. The data were taken from a study of T cell repertoires in cytomegalovirus infection. On the study more broadly: HLA-C-restricted CMV epitopes, recently identified, and well-studied HLA-B-restricted ones were used by the study. Findings and limits, study-wide: Within the response measured ex vivo, HLA-C-restricted CMV-specific TCR beta clonotypes were dominant.

From the reads, TCRdb called clonotypes with MiXCR, one entry per CDR3 protein. The sample has approximately 500,000 distinct CDR3 sequences, 25% to 35% seen once. The CDR3 spans 17 residues. Losses at the gene ends were 5 bases for V and 5 bases for J; bases not matched to a gene: 9. This specimen was cultured PBMCs, taken from culture after CMV antigen stimulation. The sequence came from a human donor in good health (CMV status not recorded). Some clones in this sample may be carry-over from other donors' samples. This chain links TRBV12-3 or TRBV12-4 with TRBJ2-5; 15 nucleotides align to TRBD2. This CDR3 reads CASSLRPGLAGGETQYF. The CDR3 nucleotides read TGTGCCAGCAGTCTCCGCCCGGGACTAGCGGGAGGTGAGACCCAGTACTTC.